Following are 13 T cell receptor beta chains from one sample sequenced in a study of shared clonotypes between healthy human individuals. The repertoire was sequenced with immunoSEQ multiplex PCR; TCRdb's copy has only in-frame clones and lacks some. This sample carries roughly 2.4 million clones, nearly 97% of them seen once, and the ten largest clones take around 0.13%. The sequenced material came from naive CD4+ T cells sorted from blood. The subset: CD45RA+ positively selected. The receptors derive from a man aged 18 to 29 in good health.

The CDR3 region is CATGPTQSGGYTF. The CDR3 DNA reads as TGTGCCACGGGACCAACTCAATCGGGTGGCTACACCTTC. V is TRBV15 and J is TRBJ1-2, with D tentatively TRBD1 (5 bases). Germline values: CDR1 LNHNV, CDR2 YYDKDF (reference sequence). The CDR3 is made up of 13 amino acids. V was pared by 9 bases and J by 7 bases, with 18 bases between.

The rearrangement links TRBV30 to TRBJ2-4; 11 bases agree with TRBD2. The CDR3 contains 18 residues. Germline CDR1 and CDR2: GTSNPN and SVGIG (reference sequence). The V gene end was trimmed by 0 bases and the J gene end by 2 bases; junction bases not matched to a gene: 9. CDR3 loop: CAWSVRTSGSQSKNIQYF. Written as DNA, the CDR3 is TGTGCCTGGAGTGTAAGAACTAGCGGGAGTCAATCCAAAAACATTCAGTACTTC.

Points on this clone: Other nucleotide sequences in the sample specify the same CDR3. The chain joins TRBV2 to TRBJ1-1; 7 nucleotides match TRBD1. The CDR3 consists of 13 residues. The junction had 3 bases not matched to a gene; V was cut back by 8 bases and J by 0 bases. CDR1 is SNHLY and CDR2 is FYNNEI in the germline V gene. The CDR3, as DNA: TGTGCCAGCCGCGACAGGGTGAACACTGAAGCTTTCTTT. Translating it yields CASRDRVNTEAFF.

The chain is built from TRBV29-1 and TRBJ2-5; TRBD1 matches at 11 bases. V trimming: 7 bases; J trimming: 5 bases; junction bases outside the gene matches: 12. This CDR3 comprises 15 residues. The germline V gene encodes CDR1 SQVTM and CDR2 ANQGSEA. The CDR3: CSATVGTGGRETQYF. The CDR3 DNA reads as TGCAGCGCTACGGTCGGGACAGGGGGGCGGGAGACCCAGTACTTC.

CDR3 coding DNA: TGTGCCTGGAGTGGCCAGGCTGGTCAGCCCCAGCATTTT. Amino acids: CAWSGQAGQPQHF. The chain couples TRBV30 to TRBJ1-5; D gene unclear. The V gene's germline CDR1 is GTSNPN and CDR2 SVGIG (reference sequence). The CDR3 is 13 residues long. Trimming left V 1 base short and J 6 bases short, with 10 bases between.

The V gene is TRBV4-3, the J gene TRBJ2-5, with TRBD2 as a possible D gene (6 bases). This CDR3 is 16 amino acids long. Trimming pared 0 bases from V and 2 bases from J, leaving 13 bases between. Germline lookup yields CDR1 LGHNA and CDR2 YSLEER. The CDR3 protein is CASSQDWVGGQETQYF. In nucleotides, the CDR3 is TGCGCCAGCAGCCAAGATTGGGTGGGGGGACAAGAGACCCAGTACTTC.

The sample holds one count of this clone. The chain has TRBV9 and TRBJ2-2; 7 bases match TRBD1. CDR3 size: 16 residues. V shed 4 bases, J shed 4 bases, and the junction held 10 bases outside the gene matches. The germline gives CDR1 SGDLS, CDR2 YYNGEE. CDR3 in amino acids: CASSLLQGSSTGELFF. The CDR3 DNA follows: TGTGCCAGCAGCTTATTACAGGGGAGCAGCACCGGGGAGCTGTTTTTT.

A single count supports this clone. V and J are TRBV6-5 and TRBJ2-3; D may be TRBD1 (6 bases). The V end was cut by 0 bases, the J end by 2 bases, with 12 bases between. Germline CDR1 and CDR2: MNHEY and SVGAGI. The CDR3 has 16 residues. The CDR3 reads CASSYSGTKNTDTQYF. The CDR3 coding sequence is TGTGCCAGCAGTTACTCGGGGACAAAGAACACAGATACGCAGTATTTT.

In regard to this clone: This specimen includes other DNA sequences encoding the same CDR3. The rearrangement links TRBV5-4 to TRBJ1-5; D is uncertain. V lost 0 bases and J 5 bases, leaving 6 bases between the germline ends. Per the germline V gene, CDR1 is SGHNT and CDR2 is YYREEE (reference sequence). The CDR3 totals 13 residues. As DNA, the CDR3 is TGTGCCAGCAGCTTGGGCCTTGATCAGCCCCAGCATTTT. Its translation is CASSLGLDQPQHF. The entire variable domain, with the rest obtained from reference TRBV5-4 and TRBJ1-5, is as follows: ETGVTQSPTHLIKTRGQQVTLRCSSQSGHNTVSWYQQALGQGPQFIFQYYREEENGRGNFPPRFSGLQFPNYSSELNVNALELDDSALYLCASSLGLDQPQHFGDGTRLSIL.

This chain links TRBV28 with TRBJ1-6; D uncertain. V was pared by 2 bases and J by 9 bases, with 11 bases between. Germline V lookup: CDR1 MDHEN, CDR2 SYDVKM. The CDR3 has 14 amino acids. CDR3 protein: CASSLGSNSSPLHF. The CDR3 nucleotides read TGTGCCAGCAGTTTAGGCAGTAACAGTTCACCCCTCCACTTT.

In DNA, the CDR3 is TGTGCCAGCAGTGTAATACAGGGGATGTCCTACGAGCAGTACTTC. Translation: CASSVIQGMSYEQYF. The gene calls are TRBV2 and TRBJ2-7; the match to TRBD1 covers 7 bases. Germline CDR1 reads SNHLY; CDR2 reads FYNNEI. V shed 4 bases, J shed 1 base, and the junction held 7 bases outside the gene matches. The CDR3 has 15 residues.

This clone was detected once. This CDR3 is CASFRQLNTEAFF. The DNA of the CDR3 is TGTGCCAGCTTCAGGCAGTTGAACACTGAAGCTTTCTTT. The chain couples TRBV6-5 to TRBJ1-1; D uncertain. The CDR3 is 13 residues long. Looked up from germline, CDR1 is MNHEY and CDR2 is SVGAGI. V shed 8 bases and J shed 0 bases, with 10 bases lying between them.

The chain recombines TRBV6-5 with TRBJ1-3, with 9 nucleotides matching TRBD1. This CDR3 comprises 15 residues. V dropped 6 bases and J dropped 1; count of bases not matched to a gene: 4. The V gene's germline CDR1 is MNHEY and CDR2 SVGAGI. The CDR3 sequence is CASSRGTGSGNTIYF. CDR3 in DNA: TGTGCCAGCAGCCGGGGGACAGGGTCTGGAAACACCATATATTTT.